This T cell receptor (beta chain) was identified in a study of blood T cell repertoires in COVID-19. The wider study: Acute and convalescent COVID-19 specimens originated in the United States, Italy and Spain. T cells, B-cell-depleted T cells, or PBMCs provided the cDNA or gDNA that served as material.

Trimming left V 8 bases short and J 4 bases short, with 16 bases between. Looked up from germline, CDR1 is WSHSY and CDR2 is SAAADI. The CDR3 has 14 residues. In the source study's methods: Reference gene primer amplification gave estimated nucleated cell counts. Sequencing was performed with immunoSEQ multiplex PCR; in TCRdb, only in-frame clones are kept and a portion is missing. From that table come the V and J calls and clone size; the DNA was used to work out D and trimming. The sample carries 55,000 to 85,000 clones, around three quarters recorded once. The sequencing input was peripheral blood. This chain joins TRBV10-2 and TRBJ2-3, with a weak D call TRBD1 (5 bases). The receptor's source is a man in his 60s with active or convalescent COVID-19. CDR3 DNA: TGCGCCAGCCAAAATAGTTGGGGCTCAGATACGCAGTATTTT. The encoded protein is CASQNSWGSDTQYF.